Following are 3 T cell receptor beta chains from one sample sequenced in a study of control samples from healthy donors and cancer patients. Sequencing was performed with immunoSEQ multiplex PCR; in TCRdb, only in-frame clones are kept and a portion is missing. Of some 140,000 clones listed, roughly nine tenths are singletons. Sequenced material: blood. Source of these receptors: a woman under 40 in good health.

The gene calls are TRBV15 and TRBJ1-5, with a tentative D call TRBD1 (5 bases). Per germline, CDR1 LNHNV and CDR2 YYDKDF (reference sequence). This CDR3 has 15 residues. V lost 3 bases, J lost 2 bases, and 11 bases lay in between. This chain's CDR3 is CATSRPGAGNQPQHF. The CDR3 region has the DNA TGTGCCACCAGCAGGCCCGGGGCAGGCAATCAGCCCCAGCATTTT.

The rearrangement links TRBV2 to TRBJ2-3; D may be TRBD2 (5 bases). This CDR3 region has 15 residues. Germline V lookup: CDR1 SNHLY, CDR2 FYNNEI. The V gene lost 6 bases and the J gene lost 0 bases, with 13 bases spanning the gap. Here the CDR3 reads CASSGGRPSTDTQYF. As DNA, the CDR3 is TGTGCCAGCAGCGGAGGACGGCCTAGCACAGATACGCAGTATTTT.

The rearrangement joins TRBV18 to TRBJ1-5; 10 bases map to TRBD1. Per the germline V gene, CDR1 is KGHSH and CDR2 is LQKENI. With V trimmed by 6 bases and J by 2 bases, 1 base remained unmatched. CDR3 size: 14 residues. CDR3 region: CASSGTGGNQPQHF. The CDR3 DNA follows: TGTGCCAGCTCGGGGACAGGGGGCAATCAGCCCCAGCATTTT.